Listed below are T cell receptor beta chains from one sample, sequenced in a study of T cell changes during pregnancy in multiple sclerosis. Profiled with immunoSEQ multiplex PCR; TCRdb holds only in-frame clones, not every one. In the table there are approximately 100,000 clones, about 91% of which are singletons. The sequences come from peripheral blood, collected in the second trimester of pregnancy. The receptors here all came from a female donor with multiple sclerosis, enrolled in a pregnancy study. Both conserved end residues are part of each CDR3. The D gene is left open where the match is weak. Rows give clone size only sometimes, using once, few, many, or a class for an expanded clone.

CDR3aa,CDR3nt,abundance,j_gene,d_gene,len,v_gene
CASSVQGSNWEKLFF,TGTGCCAGCAGTGTTCAGGGGTCGAATTGGGAAAAACTGTTTTTT,.,TRBJ1-4,.,15,TRBV28
CASSETSSSYEQYF,TGTGCCAGCAGCGAGACTAGTTCCTCCTACGAGCAGTACTTC,.,TRBJ2-7,.,14,TRBV9
CASSLRTSGSTDTQYF,TGTGCCAGCTCCTTACGGACTAGCGGTAGCACAGATACGCAGTATTTT,.,TRBJ2-3,TRBD2,16,TRBV18
CASSLETDRGEFSNQPQHF,TGTGCCAGCAGCTTAGAAACGGACAGGGGGGAGTTTAGCAATCAGCCCCAGCATTTT,.,TRBJ1-5,TRBD1,19,TRBV11-3
CASSAQGRSFF,TGTGCCAGCAGTGCTCAGGGTCGATCGTTCTTC,many,TRBJ2-1,.,11,TRBV2
CASSQAHRRGGDAYKNIQYF,TGTGCCAGCAGCCAAGCACATCGCCGGGGGGGCGACGCGTACAAAAACATTCAGTACTTC,.,TRBJ2-4,TRBD2,20,TRBV4-2
CASSLSGHSYEQYF,TGTGCCAGCAGCTTAAGCGGGCATTCCTACGAGCAGTACTTC,.,TRBJ2-7,.,14,TRBV11-1
CSVYPSGRTNEQFF,TGCAGCGTTTATCCTAGCGGGAGAACGAATGAGCAGTTCTTC,.,TRBJ2-1,TRBD2,14,TRBV29-1
CASSDWGVNEKLFF,TGTGCCAGCAGTGACTGGGGAGTTAATGAAAAACTGTTTTTT,.,TRBJ1-4,.,14,TRBV2
CASSSGTGPQTQSYEQYF,TGTGCCAGCAGTTCTGGGACAGGGCCACAAACCCAGTCCTACGAGCAGTACTTC,once,TRBJ2-7,TRBD1,18,TRBV28
CATVAGSYNEQFF,TGTGCCACCGTAGCGGGCTCCTACAATGAGCAGTTCTTC,.,TRBJ2-1,TRBD2,13,TRBV7-9
CASSLEGGPALKTQYF,TGTGCCAGCAGCTTAGAAGGAGGGCCCGCCCTGAAGACCCAGTACTTC,.,TRBJ2-5,.,16,TRBV7-2
CRTGDLDGYTF,TGCAGGACAGGGGATTTGGATGGCTACACCTTC,.,TRBJ1-2,TRBD1,11,TRBV20-1
CASSQDNAADTQYF,TGCGCCAGCAGCCAAGATAACGCGGCAGATACGCAGTATTTT,.,TRBJ2-3,.,14,TRBV4-3
CASSPPGQGPYEQYF,TGTGCCAGCAGCCCACCGGGACAGGGGCCCTACGAGCAGTACTTC,.,TRBJ2-7,TRBD1,15,TRBV28
CASSIGGSSDTQYF,TGTGCCAGTAGTATAGGCGGGAGTTCGGATACGCAGTATTTT,.,TRBJ2-3,TRBD2,14,TRBV19
CASSPGQGNYGYTF,TGTGCCAGCTCCCCGGGACAGGGAAACTATGGCTACACCTTC,.,TRBJ1-2,TRBD1,14,TRBV27
CSVWGAAGLQFF,TGCAGCGTCTGGGGAGCGGCGGGTCTACAGTTCTTC,.,TRBJ2-1,.,12,TRBV29-1
CASSQDSLAGSPLHF,TGCGCCAGCAGCCAGGACTCCCTCGCGGGGTCACCCCTCCACTTT,.,TRBJ1-6,.,15,TRBV4-3
CASSQESSLAGVFYEQYF,TGCGCCAGCAGCCAAGAGTCTTCACTAGCGGGAGTTTTCTACGAGCAGTACTTC,.,TRBJ2-7,TRBD2,18,TRBV4-1
CASSPGLADLGELFF,TGTGCCAGCAGCCCGGGACTAGCGGACCTCGGGGAGCTGTTTTTT,.,TRBJ2-2,TRBD2,15,TRBV7-2
CASSQELAGGTDTQYF,TGTGCCAGCAGCCAAGAACTAGCGGGAGGCACAGATACGCAGTATTTT,few,TRBJ2-3,TRBD2,16,TRBV4-2
CASRGQGRDQPQHF,TGTGCCAGCAGGGGACAGGGAAGGGATCAGCCCCAGCATTTT,.,TRBJ1-5,TRBD1,14,TRBV6-6
CASSQEDFPSYEQYF,TGCGCCAGCAGCCAAGAAGACTTTCCCTCCTACGAGCAGTACTTC,.,TRBJ2-7,.,15,TRBV4-1
CASTHLGSPGNTIYF,TGTGCCAGCACCCATCTAGGATCACCTGGAAACACCATATATTTT,.,TRBJ1-3,.,15,TRBV6-6
CASSPGQGWIYEQYF,TGTGCCAGCAGTCCCGGACAGGGGTGGATCTACGAGCAGTACTTC,.,TRBJ2-7,TRBD1,15,TRBV28
CASRVRSPNTGELFF,TGTGCCAGCAGGGTACGTAGCCCGAACACCGGGGAGCTGTTTTTT,.,TRBJ2-2,.,15,TRBV13
CATSNRASGTDTQYF,TGTGCCACCAGCAACCGGGCTAGCGGGACAGATACGCAGTATTTT,.,TRBJ2-3,TRBD2,15,TRBV15
CASSSQSTGRGTEAFF,TGTGCCAGCAGTTCCCAATCGACAGGGCGTGGCACTGAAGCTTTCTTT,.,TRBJ1-1,TRBD1,16,TRBV6-5
CAWSRTTRGNEQFF,TGTGCCTGGAGTAGGACTACACGGGGCAATGAGCAGTTCTTC,.,TRBJ2-1,.,14,TRBV30
CASSYIQGRHGYTF,TGTGCCAGCAGCTATATACAGGGGCGGCATGGCTACACCTTC,.,TRBJ1-2,TRBD1,14,TRBV6-5
CASSLSLAANTGELFF,TGCGCCAGCAGCTTGTCGCTAGCAGCTAACACCGGGGAGCTGTTTTTT,.,TRBJ2-2,.,16,TRBV5-1
CASSAGTSGMTDTQYF,TGTGCCAGCAGCGCCGGGACTAGCGGGATGACAGATACGCAGTATTTT,.,TRBJ2-3,TRBD2,16,TRBV9
CAFLSGGRETQYF,TGTGCCTTCCTAAGCGGGGGTCGGGAGACCCAGTACTTC,.,TRBJ2-5,TRBD2,13,TRBV5-4
CASSPRLAAEQYF,TGTGCCAGCAGCCCACGACTAGCCGCCGAGCAGTACTTC,.,TRBJ2-7,TRBD2,13,TRBV2
CASSPGLAGGIGELFF,TGTGCCAGCAGCCCCGGACTAGCGGGAGGAATCGGGGAGCTGTTTTTT,.,TRBJ2-2,TRBD2,16,TRBV5-4
CASSSRTGSETQYF,TGTGCCAGCAGCTCGCGGACAGGGTCGGAGACCCAGTACTTC,.,TRBJ2-5,TRBD1,14,TRBV7-2
CASSGGQGPSTQYF,TGTGCCAGCAGTGGGGGACAGGGCCCGAGTACGCAGTATTTT,.,TRBJ2-3,TRBD1,14,TRBV6-6